A single sample is the source of the 6 T cell receptor beta chains below, sequenced in a study of cytomegalovirus exposure and HLA in healthy donors. PCR employed 60 Vbeta and 13 Jbeta primers. Generated by immunoSEQ multiplex PCR, the TCRdb table keeps only in-frame clones and is missing some. The sample gives under 200,000 clones, around three quarters of which show up once; approximately 2.1% is in the top ten. Specimen: PBMCs. All receptors come from a man aged 50 to 60 in good health and CMV-seropositive.

The chain uses TRBV7-9 and TRBJ1-6; weak D call: TRBD1 (5 bases). The CDR3 contains 15 residues. Germline CDR1 reads SEHNR; CDR2 reads FQNEAQ (reference sequence). Between the trimmed V and J ends, which lost 4 bases and 3 bases, there was a span of 10 bases. The CDR3, as DNA: TGTGCCAGCAGCTCGGGCGGGGGCTATAATTCACCCCTCCACTTT. This codes for CASSSGGGYNSPLHF.

This clone has just a few counts. The genes are TRBV2 and TRBJ1-6; tentatively, D is TRBD1 (6 bases). The CDR3 extends over 13 amino acids. The V end lost 2 bases, the J end lost 15 bases, and 14 bases lay between the germline ends. The germline CDR1 and CDR2 sequences are SNHLY and FYNNEI. CDR3 bases: TGTGCCAGCAGTGAATACGTCAAGGGGGACCTCCACTTT. It specifies CASSEYVKGDLHF. Looking up the rest from reference TRBV2 and TRBJ1-6 gives the full variable domain: EPEVTQTPSHQVTQMGQEVILRCVPISNHLYFYWYRQILGQKVEFLVSFYNNEISEKSEIFDDQFSVERPDGSNFTLKIRSTKLEDSAMYFCASSEYVKGDLHFGNGTRLTVT.

The chain employs TRBV9 and TRBJ2-5; 8 positions agree with TRBD2. The junction had 9 bases not matched to a gene; V was cut back by 4 bases and J by 7 bases. Germline V gives CDR1 SGDLS, CDR2 YYNGEE. The CDR3 runs to 14 residues. CDR3 DNA sequence: TGTGCCAGCAGCCCAACTCTCAGCGGGAGGACCCAGTACTTC. The encoded protein is CASSPTLSGRTQYF.

The rearrangement uses TRBV7-9 and TRBJ2-1; D gene unclear. The CDR3 runs to 13 residues. Germline CDR1 is SEHNR and CDR2 is FQNEAQ (reference sequence). The V end was cut by 1 base, the J end by 10 bases, with 11 bases between. The DNA of the CDR3 is TGTGCCAGCAGCTTAGATCTAACGCGAGAGCAGTTCTTC. It translates to CASSLDLTREQFF.

The chain employs TRBV27 and TRBJ2-7, with D maybe TRBD1 (6 bases). Trimming took 4 bases from V and 3 from J, leaving 19 bases between them. The germline gives CDR1 MNHEY, CDR2 SMNVEV (reference sequence). The CDR3 runs to 16 residues. CDR3 in amino acids: CASSSYRANRYYEQYF. CDR3 bases: TGTGCCAGCAGTTCCTACAGGGCTAATCGCTACTACGAGCAGTACTTC.

The chain recombines TRBV15 with TRBJ1-2; 8 bases match TRBD1. With 0 bases clipped from V and 7 bases from J, the junction kept 7 bases outside the gene matches. This CDR3 has 15 residues. Per germline, CDR1 LNHNV and CDR2 YYDKDF (reference sequence). The CDR3 region has the DNA TGTGCCACCAGCAGAGACCCGGGACAGGTCGGTGGCTACACCTTC. This encodes CATSRDPGQVGGYTF.